This T cell receptor beta chain was found in a study of shared clonotypes between healthy human individuals. Study details: The plates for each donor numbered three CD4 naive, three CD4 memory, two CD8 naive and one CD8 memory.

Unmatched junction bases numbered 4, after V lost 6 bases and J lost 5 bases. The CDR3 loop spans 13 amino acids. Germline lookup yields CDR1 MDHEN and CDR2 SYDVKM. Data came from immunoSEQ multiplex PCR; TCRdb stores just in-frame clones and leaves some out. The sample has 90,000 to 120,000 clones; about 70% are singletons. Points from the study as a whole: In several donors, approximately 5% of naive CD4 clonotypes appeared in common. The small donor group covered limited genetic and exposure diversity.

This clone was counted between two and nine times. As yet, its antigen is unknown. The TCR was taken from a woman aged 25 to 45 in good health. The V gene is TRBV28, the J gene TRBJ1-1; 9 nucleotides line up with TRBD1. Sequenced input: memory CD8+ T cells sorted from blood. Subset indicated: CD45RO+ cells pooled with CCR7-negative TemRA cells. The CDR3: CASRDRGNTEAFF. CDR3 nucleotide sequence: TGTGCCAGCAGAGACAGGGGGAATACTGAAGCTTTCTTT.